This T cell receptor beta chain is from a study of T cell responses to AZD1222 COVID-19 vaccine. V shed 4 bases and J shed 1 base, with 6 bases lying between them. CDR1 and CDR2 (germline): LNHNV, YYDKDF (reference sequence). There are 13 residues in the CDR3. Findings and limits, study-wide: After the peak T cell response, and only then, were repertoires sampled.

TCRdb keeps only in-frame clones here, not all; method: immunoSEQ multiplex PCR. The sample has roughly 25,000 clones, approximately 86% seen once. Turning to this clone: Its antigen is still unknown.

Specimen: peripheral blood, collected 28 days after the second AZD1222 dose. This TCR derives from an adult who received the AZD1222 COVID-19 vaccine. The gene calls are TRBV15 and TRBJ2-3; D is undetermined. The CDR3 is CATSIRGTDTQYF. CDR3 coding DNA: TGTGCCACCAGCATAAGGGGCACAGATACGCAGTATTTT.